These 13 T cell receptor beta chains were sequenced from one sample in a study of breast tumors, draining lymph nodes, adjacent tissues. TCRdb re-called the multiplex PCR reads with MiXCR, one entry per CDR3 protein. The sample holds 290,000 or so distinct CDR3 sequences; over 30% are singletons and the top ten take over 0.95%. Axillary draining lymph nodes of breast cancer patients supplied the node samples. Sequencing was carried out using axillary lymph node tissue. These receptors were collected from a female donor with breast cancer. Some clones in this sample may be carry-over from other donors' samples.

This clonotype occurred a few times. This chain uses TRBV28 with TRBJ2-3, with TRBD2 matching 8 bases. This CDR3 is 14 amino acids long. V dropped 8 bases and J dropped 2; count of bases not matched to a gene: 6. In germline, CDR1 is MDHEN, CDR2 SYDVKM. The CDR3, as DNA: TGTGCCAGCCAAACTAGCGGAGCCACAGATACGCAGTATTTT. Its translation: CASQTSGATDTQYF.

This clonotype showed up many times. The rearrangement links TRBV6-6 to TRBJ2-5; 9 nucleotides agree with TRBD1. CDR3 length equals 15 residues. J was trimmed by 1 base and V by 4 bases; bases with no gene match: 4. Germline CDR1 and CDR2: MNHNY and SVGAGI (reference sequence). The CDR3 region has the DNA TGTGCCAGCAGTTCGATGGGACAGGGCCAAGAGACCCAGTACTTC. It encodes CASSSMGQGQETQYF.

In the case of this clonotype: A single base separates this from a much larger clone, so it may be a read error. The rearrangement links TRBV7-2 to TRBJ2-5, with TRBD1 identical over 11 bases. The CDR3 loop spans 15 amino acids. Germline V gene data show CDR1 as SGHTA and CDR2 as FQGNSA. CDR3 loop: CASSLGTGGGETQHF. The CDR3 region has the DNA TGTGCCAGCAGCTTAGGGACAGGGGGCGGGGAGACCCAGCACTTC.

This clonotype was picked up many times. The J gene is TRBJ2-3, the V gene TRBV5-4; 12 nucleotides line up with TRBD2. Germline assignment: CDR1 SGHNT and CDR2 YYREEE (reference sequence). This CDR3 has 16 amino acids. The trim removed 5 bases at V and 2 bases at J, leaving 6 bases unmatched. The DNA for the CDR3 is TGTGCCAGCAGTTTACTAGCGGGAGGACCCACAGATACGCAGTATTTT. Its translation: CASSLLAGGPTDTQYF. Based on the CDR3 plus reference TRBV5-4 and TRBJ2-3, the full variable domain is ETGVTQSPTHLIKTRGQQVTLRCSSQSGHNTVSWYQQALGQGPQFIFQYYREEENGRGNFPPRFSGLQFPNYSSELNVNALELDDSALYLCASSLLAGGPTDTQYFGPGTRLTVL.

The chain employs TRBV12-5 and TRBJ1-2; a weak D match, TRBD1 (5 bases). The germline V gene has CDR1 LGHNT and CDR2 FRNRAP. The CDR3 has 17 amino acids. V lost 3 bases to trimming and J lost 7 bases, with 24 bases between them. CDR3 nucleotides: TGTGCTAGTGGTTTCGCCCTACTCTCCGGGACTCAGGGTGGCTACACCTTC. This codes for CASGFALLSGTQGGYTF.

This clonotype was detected only a few times. The chain employs TRBV18 and TRBJ1-5; possible D gene TRBD1, 5 bases. Trimming stripped 1 base from V and 7 bases from J, with 8 bases between. This CDR3 has 13 residues. CDR1 and CDR2 from the germline V gene are KGHSH and LQKENI. In DNA, the CDR3 is TGTGCCAGCTCACCACTGGAGGGGCAGCCCCAGCATTTT. Translation gives CASSPLEGQPQHF.

This clonotype was seen at least ten times. The V call is TRBV29-1, the J call TRBJ1-2; no reliable D call. V was clipped by 0 bases and J by 9 bases, with 8 bases between them. CDR3 length: 11 residues. Germline V CDR1 and CDR2: SQVTM, ANQGSEA. The CDR3 here is CSVEDGTRYTF. CDR3 DNA sequence: TGCAGCGTTGAAGATGGCACTCGCTACACCTTC.

This clonotype was detected ten times or more. The V and J genes are TRBV5-1 and TRBJ2-3, with D possibly matching TRBD1 (6 bases). CDR3 length: 16 amino acids. In germline, CDR1 is SGHRS, CDR2 YFSETQ. V lost 5 bases to trimming and J lost 0 bases, with 16 bases between them. The CDR3 region has the DNA TGCGCCAGCAGAGGTATGGGGGCTCCTAGCACAGATACGCAGTATTTT. Translation: CASRGMGAPSTDTQYF.

Details on this clonotype: A much larger clone lies one base from this, so it may be a read error. The chain has TRBV6-5 and TRBJ2-1; perhaps TRBD2 as D (5 bases). The germline V gene encodes CDR1 MNHEY and CDR2 SVGAGI. The CDR3 runs to 14 residues. The CDR3 reads CASSHSTIYNEQFF. The CDR3, as DNA: TGTGCCAGCAGTCACTCGACTATCTACAATGAGCAGTTCTTC.

The gene calls are TRBV12-3 or TRBV12-4 and TRBJ2-5; possibly TRBD2 for D (7 bases). The CDR3 extends over 15 amino acids. With 1 base removed from V and 7 bases from J, the gap between germline ends came to 16 bases. CDR3 bases: TGTGCCAGCAGTTTAGTAGGGGGGGGCGGGGGGACCCAGTACTTC. As protein: CASSLVGGGGGTQYF.

Comments on this clonotype: A clone one base away is much larger, so this may be a read error. The J gene is TRBJ1-2, the V gene TRBV10-3; D ambiguous. V was shortened by 2 bases and J by 7 bases, with 17 bases between the two germline ends. Germline lookup yields CDR1 ENHRY and CDR2 SYGVKD. This CDR3 is 15 amino acids long. CDR3 sequence (DNA): TGTGCCATCAGTGAGGTTGGACGGCTGAGAAGTGGCTACACCTTC. This codes for CAISEVGRLRSGYTF.

Many counts were recorded for this clonotype. The rearrangement joins TRBV2 to TRBJ2-5; 11 bases line up with TRBD2. V lost 8 bases and J lost 5; bases outside the gene matches: 7. CDR3 length equals 14 residues. Germline V CDR1 and CDR2: SNHLY, FYNNEI. In DNA form, the CDR3 reads TGTGCCAGCTGCCCCGGGACTAGCGGCGAGACCCAGTACTTC. Translation: CASCPGTSGETQYF.

The sample holds many counts of this clonotype. V is TRBV25-1 and J is TRBJ2-2; 7 bases match TRBD2. Germline CDR1 reads MGHDK; CDR2 reads SYGVNS. V gave up 3 bases and J gave up 10 bases; unmatched junction bases: 11. This CDR3 contains 15 residues. The DNA for the CDR3 is TGTGCCAGCAGTGATCCAATTGACCTAGCGGAGGAGCTGTTTTTT. Amino acid sequence: CASSDPIDLAEELFF.